The T cell receptor beta chain under discussion was sequenced for a study of blood T cell repertoires in COVID-19. Overall study: Samples came from the United States, Italy and Spain, spanning acute and convalescent COVID-19. Sample material is recorded as cDNA or gDNA derived from T cells, B-cell-depleted T cells, or PBMCs.

Study processing details: Scientists estimated how many nucleated cells there were by amplifying reference gene primers. Some clones are missing from TCRdb's copy, which holds only in-frame ones; the method was immunoSEQ multiplex PCR. V, J and clone size are taken as reported in that table, and D and trimming were inferred from the DNA itself. The profile covers 130,000 or so clones, with almost 80% appearing a single time and roughly 25% taken by the ten largest. With 5 bases removed from V and 5 bases from J, the gap between germline ends came to 24 bases. This CDR3 contains 17 residues. Per the germline V gene, CDR1 is LNHDA and CDR2 is SQIVND (reference sequence).

The genes are TRBV19 and TRBJ1-2; tentative D call: TRBD1 (6 bases). The clonotype originates from a human donor in a cohort sampled during active COVID-19. Material: peripheral blood. The CDR3 DNA reads TGTGCCAGTAGTCCGCTGGGACATTCTCCTGGGGATTATGGCTACACCTTC. It specifies CASSPLGHSPGDYGYTF.